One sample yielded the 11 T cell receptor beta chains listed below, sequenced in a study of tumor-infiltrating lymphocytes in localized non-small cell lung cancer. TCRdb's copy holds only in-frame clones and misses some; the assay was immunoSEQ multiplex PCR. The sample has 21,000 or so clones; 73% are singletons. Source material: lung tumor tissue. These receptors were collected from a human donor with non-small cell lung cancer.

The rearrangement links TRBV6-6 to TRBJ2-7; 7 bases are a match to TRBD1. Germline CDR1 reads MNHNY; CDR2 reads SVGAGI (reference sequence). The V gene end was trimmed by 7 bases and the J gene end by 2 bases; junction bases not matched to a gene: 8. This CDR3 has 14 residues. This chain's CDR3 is CASTLRTGPYEQYF. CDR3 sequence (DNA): TGTGCCAGCACCCTTAGGACAGGACCCTACGAGCAGTACTTC.

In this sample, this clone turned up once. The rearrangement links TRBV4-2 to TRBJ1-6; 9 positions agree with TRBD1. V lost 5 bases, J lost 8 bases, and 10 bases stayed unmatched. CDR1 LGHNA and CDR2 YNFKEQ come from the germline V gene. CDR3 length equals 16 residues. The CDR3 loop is CASSSDGTGRDSPLHF. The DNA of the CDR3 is TGTGCCAGCAGCTCCGACGGGACAGGGAGGGATTCACCCCTCCACTTT.

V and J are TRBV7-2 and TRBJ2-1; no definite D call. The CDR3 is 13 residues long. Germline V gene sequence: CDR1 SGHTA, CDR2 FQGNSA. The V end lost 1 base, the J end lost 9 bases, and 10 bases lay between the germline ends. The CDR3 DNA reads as TGTGCCAGCAGCTTAGACTACGGTCGTGAGCAGTTCTTC. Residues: CASSLDYGREQFF. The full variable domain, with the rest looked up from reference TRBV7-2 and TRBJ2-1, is GAGVSQSPSNKVTEKGKDVELRCDPISGHTALYWYRQSLGQGLEFLIYFQGNSAPDKSGLPSDRFSAERTGGSVSTLTIQRTQQEDSAVYLCASSLDYGREQFFGPGTRLTVL.

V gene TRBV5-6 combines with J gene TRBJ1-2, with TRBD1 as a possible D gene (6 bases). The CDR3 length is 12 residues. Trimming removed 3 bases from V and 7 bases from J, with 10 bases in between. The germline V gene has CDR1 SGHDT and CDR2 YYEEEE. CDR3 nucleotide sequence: TGTGCCAGCAGCTGGGGGACAAGTGGCTACACCTTC. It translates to CASSWGTSGYTF.

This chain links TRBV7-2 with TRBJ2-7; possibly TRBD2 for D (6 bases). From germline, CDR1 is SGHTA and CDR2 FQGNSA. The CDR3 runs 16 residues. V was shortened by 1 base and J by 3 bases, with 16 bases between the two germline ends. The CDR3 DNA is TGTGCCAGCAGCTTAGTATCCAGTGGGGGGAACTACGAGCAGTACTTC. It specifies CASSLVSSGGNYEQYF.

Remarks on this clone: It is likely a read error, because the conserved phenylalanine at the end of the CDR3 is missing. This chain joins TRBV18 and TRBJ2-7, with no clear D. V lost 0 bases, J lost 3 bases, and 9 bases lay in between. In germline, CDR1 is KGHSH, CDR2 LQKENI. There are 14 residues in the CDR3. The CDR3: CASSPPPVSYEQYL. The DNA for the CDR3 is TGTGCCAGCTCACCACCCCCCGTCAGCTACGAGCAGTACCTC.

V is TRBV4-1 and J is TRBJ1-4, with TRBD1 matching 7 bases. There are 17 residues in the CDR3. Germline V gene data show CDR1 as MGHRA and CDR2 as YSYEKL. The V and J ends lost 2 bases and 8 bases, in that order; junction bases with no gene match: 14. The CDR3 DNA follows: TGCGCCAGCAGCCAACCCAGGGGGGGCGGCTCCAAGGAAAAACTGTTTTTT. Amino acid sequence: CASSQPRGGGSKEKLFF.

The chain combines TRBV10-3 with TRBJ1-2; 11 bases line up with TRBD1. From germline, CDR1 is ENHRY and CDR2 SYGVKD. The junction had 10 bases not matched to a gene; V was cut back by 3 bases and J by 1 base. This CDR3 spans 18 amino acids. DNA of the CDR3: TGTGCCATCAGTGATGGTCGGTTGGGACAGGGGGGTAACTATGGCTACACCTTC. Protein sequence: CAISDGRLGQGGNYGYTF.

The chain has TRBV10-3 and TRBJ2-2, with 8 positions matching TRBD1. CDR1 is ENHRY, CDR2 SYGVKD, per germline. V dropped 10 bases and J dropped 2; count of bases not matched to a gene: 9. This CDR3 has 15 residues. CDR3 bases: TGTGCCACCCTACCAGGGGGCTCTAACACCGGGGAGCTGTTTTTT. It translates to CATLPGGSNTGELFF.

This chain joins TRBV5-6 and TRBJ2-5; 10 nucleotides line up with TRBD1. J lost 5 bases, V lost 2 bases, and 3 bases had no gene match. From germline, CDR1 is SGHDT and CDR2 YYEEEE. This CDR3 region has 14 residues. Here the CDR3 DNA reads TGTGCCAGCAGCTTCCCGGGACAGGGGGAGACCCAGTACTTC. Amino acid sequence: CASSFPGQGETQYF.

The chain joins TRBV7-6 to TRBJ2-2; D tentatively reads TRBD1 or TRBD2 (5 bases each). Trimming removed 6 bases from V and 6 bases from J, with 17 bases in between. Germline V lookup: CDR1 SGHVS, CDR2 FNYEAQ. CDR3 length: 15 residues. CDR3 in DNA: TGTGCCAGCAGGGGTGGAGAGGGGACGTCCGGGGAGCTGTTTTTT. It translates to CASRGGEGTSGELFF.